The 25 T cell receptor beta chains below all came from one sample that was sequenced in a study of T-cell reconstitution after alpha-beta-depleted transplantation in children. Unique molecular identifiers were incorporated into the prepared TCRbeta library. TCRdb redid the calling of the PCR reads with MiXCR, one entry per CDR3 protein. The sample lists approximately 980,000 distinct CDR3 sequences, around 30% occurring once. The material was PBMCs, mostly from graft donor cells, obtained 360 days after TCRalphabeta/CD19-depleted stem cell transplant. The receptors shown here come from a boy less than two years old who had a stem cell transplant for SCID, so the T cells may come from the graft donor.

This chain connects TRBV2 to TRBJ1-1; a weak D match, TRBD1 (6 bases). The CDR3 has 12 amino acids. Trimming removed 7 bases from V and 10 bases from J, with 16 bases in between. CDR1 SNHLY and CDR2 FYNNEI come from the germline V gene. CDR3 sequence: CASNWGARVAFF. The DNA for the CDR3 is TGTGCCAGCAACTGGGGGGCGCGGGTAGCTTTCTTT.

V gene TRBV6-1 combines with J gene TRBJ2-7, with D possibly matching TRBD1 (5 bases). Looked up from germline, CDR1 is MNHNS and CDR2 is SASEGT. Trimming took 8 bases from V and 1 from J, leaving 12 bases between them. The CDR3 runs to 13 residues. The CDR3 reads CASADSPSYEQYF. DNA of the CDR3: TGTGCCAGCGCAGACAGTCCTTCCTACGAGCAGTACTTC.

This clonotype was seen more than once but under ten times. V is TRBV29-1 and J is TRBJ2-1; D uncertain. Trimming stripped 1 base from V and 0 bases from J, with 10 bases between. In germline, CDR1 is SQVTM, CDR2 ANQGSEA. This CDR3 has 15 residues. DNA of the CDR3: TGCAGCGTTGAAGTTGGCACCATCTCCTACAATGAGCAGTTCTTC. Its translation is CSVEVGTISYNEQFF.

J is TRBJ2-1 and V is TRBV7-3; D remains ambiguous. Trimming stripped 2 bases from V and 0 bases from J, with 8 bases between. This CDR3 region has 15 residues. CDR1 is SGHTA and CDR2 is FQGTGA in the germline V gene. As DNA, the CDR3 is TGTGCCAGCAGCTTAGGGTTAACCTCCTACAATGAGCAGTTCTTC. Translating it yields CASSLGLTSYNEQFF.

V usage is TRBV20-1 and J usage is TRBJ2-2, with 10 bases that match TRBD2. This CDR3 contains 17 residues. The V segment lost 1 base and the J segment 0 bases; nucleotides outside the gene matches: 5. Germline V gives CDR1 DFQATT, CDR2 SNEGSKA (reference sequence). CDR3 loop: CSARGTSGVANTGELFF. The CDR3 nucleotides read TGCAGTGCTAGAGGCACTAGCGGGGTTGCGAACACCGGGGAGCTGTTTTTT.

This clonotype was seen ten or more times. This chain links TRBV20-1 with TRBJ1-4; D call uncertain. Germline V CDR1 and CDR2: DFQATT, SNEGSKA (reference sequence). V was cut by 5 bases and J by 7 bases, with 17 bases left in between. The CDR3 sequence is 14 residues long. DNA of the CDR3: TGCAGTGCTGTTAGGCCCCTGGTTGGTGAAAAACTGTTTTTT. It translates to CSAVRPLVGEKLFF.

This clonotype was seen only a few times. The chain has TRBV7-9 and TRBJ1-5; 10 bases are a match to TRBD1. Per the germline V gene, CDR1 is SEHNR and CDR2 is FQNEAQ (reference sequence). Losses at the gene ends were 4 bases for V and 10 bases for J; bases not matched to a gene: 13. CDR3 size: 16 residues. CDR3 bases: TGTGCCAGCAGCTCAGCCTCCGGGACAGGGGACAGCCCCCAGCATTTT. The encoded protein is CASSSASGTGDSPQHF.

This clonotype has at least ten counts. The chain links TRBV9 to TRBJ2-3, with 8 nucleotides matching TRBD2. Germline assignment: CDR1 SGDLS and CDR2 YYNGEE. Trimming at V came to 0 bases and at J to 2 bases, leaving 11 bases not matched to a gene. There are 18 residues in the CDR3. DNA for the CDR3: TGTGCCAGCAGCGTAGACGTTGGCGGGGGGACCTACACAGATACGCAGTATTTT. Amino acids: CASSVDVGGGTYTDTQYF.

The chain joins TRBV7-9 to TRBJ2-1; D assignment may be TRBD1 or TRBD2 (6 bases each). The CDR3 is 17 residues long. Trimming took off 1 base at V and 2 bases at J, with 15 bases between the two ends. Germline V gives CDR1 SEHNR, CDR2 FQNEAQ (reference sequence). The CDR3 is CASSLGIQGGPYNEQFF. The CDR3 bases are TGTGCCAGCAGCTTAGGGATACAGGGAGGCCCCTACAATGAGCAGTTCTTC.

The rearrangement joins TRBV5-4 to TRBJ1-5, with TRBD1 as a possible D gene (6 bases). V was trimmed by 3 bases and J by 2 bases, leaving 12 bases between them. The CDR3 runs to 15 residues. The germline CDR1 and CDR2 sequences are SGHNT and YYREEE (reference sequence). CDR3 in DNA: TGTGCCAGCAGCTGGGACAAGGCCCGCAATCAGCCCCAGCATTTT. This translates into CASSWDKARNQPQHF.

The V gene is TRBV4-1, the J gene TRBJ2-3; D gene uncertain. The CDR3 extends over 14 amino acids. Trimming removed 8 bases from V and 2 bases from J, with 14 bases in between. CDR1 is MGHRA and CDR2 is YSYEKL in the germline V gene. The CDR3: CASSKGLLTDTQYF. Here the CDR3 DNA reads TGCGCCAGCTCAAAAGGTCTTCTCACAGATACGCAGTATTTT.

This sequence joins TRBV11-2 and TRBJ2-1, with 7 bases identical to TRBD2. Germline V lookup: CDR1 SGHAT, CDR2 FQNNGV. With V trimmed by 5 bases and J by 8 bases, 15 bases remained unmatched. The CDR3 has 16 residues. The CDR3 region has the DNA TGTGCCAGCAGCCCCGCTTGGGGGGGTCCCGGGGATGAGCAGTTCTTC. It codes for CASSPAWGGPGDEQFF.

The chain employs TRBV12-3 or TRBV12-4 and TRBJ2-7; perhaps TRBD1 as D (5 bases). V was trimmed by 5 bases and J by 1 base, leaving 15 bases between them. There are 15 residues in the CDR3. CDR3 loop: CASSLDSLGSYEQYF. The CDR3 region has the DNA TGTGCCAGCAGTCTCGACAGCCTTGGATCCTACGAGCAGTACTTC.

This clonotype was found a few times. The rearrangement joins TRBV25-1 to TRBJ2-7; D is uncertain. Deletions cut 6 bases from V and 3 bases from J, with 15 bases between. Germline-derived CDR1 and CDR2 are MGHDK and SYGVNS. CDR3 size: 14 residues. CDR3 sequence: CASSPHDLNYEQYF. CDR3 in DNA: TGTGCCAGCAGCCCACACGACCTAAACTACGAGCAGTACTTC.

This clonotype showed up just a few times. This chain joins TRBV30 and TRBJ1-5; no clear D. The germline V gene has CDR1 GTSNPN and CDR2 SVGIG (reference sequence). This CDR3 is built from 13 residues. Trimming removed 0 bases at V and 4 bases at J, with 7 bases between. The CDR3 nucleotides are TGTGCCTGGAGTGTAGGCGCGAATCAGCCCCAGCATTTT. This sequence encodes CAWSVGANQPQHF. Full variable domain (missing parts from reference TRBV30 and TRBJ1-5): SQTIHQWPATLVQPVGSPLSLECTVEGTSNPNLYWYRQAAGRGLQLLFYSVGIGQISSEVPQNLSASRPQDRQFILSSKKLLLSDSGFYLCAWSVGANQPQHFGDGTRLSIL.

This clonotype was detected only a few times. The chain carries TRBV3-1 and TRBJ1-1; TRBD1 is a possible D gene (6 bases). CDR1 LGHDT and CDR2 YNNKEL come from the germline V gene (reference sequence). V was cut by 4 bases and J by 6 bases, with 18 bases left in between. This CDR3 region has 15 residues. DNA of the CDR3: TGTGCCAGCAGCCGAGCAGGGGTGCGTGACGCTGAAGCTTTCTTT. Translated: CASSRAGVRDAEAFF.

This clonotype was counted a few times. The rearrangement links TRBV12-3 or TRBV12-4 to TRBJ1-5; D is perhaps TRBD1 (5 bases). The CDR3 runs to 15 residues. Between the trimmed V and J ends, which lost 1 base and 4 bases, there was a span of 11 bases. CDR3 sequence: CASSLDMGGNQPQHF. In nucleotides, the CDR3 is TGTGCCAGCAGTTTAGATATGGGGGGTAATCAGCCCCAGCATTTT.

The rearrangement links TRBV11-2 to TRBJ2-7; D gene uncertain. The CDR3 totals 13 residues. The germline gives CDR1 SGHAT, CDR2 FQNNGV. V dropped 5 bases and J dropped 7 bases, with 15 bases sitting between them. Written as DNA, the CDR3 is TGTGCCAGCAGCCGGACGGGCCCGGAAGAGCAGTACTTC. It translates to CASSRTGPEEQYF.

Remarks on this clonotype: Compared with germline, one end of the junction differs, possibly owing to a read error. The genes are TRBV24-1 and TRBJ2-1, with unresolved D. The CDR3 is 16 residues long. The germline V gene encodes CDR1 KGHDR and CDR2 SFDVKD. CDR3 protein: CATSDPGQIGSNERFF. CDR3 bases: TGTGCCACCAGTGATCCCGGCCAGATAGGGTCCAATGAGCGGTTCTTC.

This clonotype was found a few times. The rearrangement links TRBV10-3 to TRBJ2-3; 8 bases line up with TRBD2. This CDR3 region has 14 residues. V shed 6 bases and J 3 bases; nucleotides not matched to a gene: 5. Germline V gene data show CDR1 as ENHRY and CDR2 as SYGVKD. DNA of the CDR3: TGTGCCATCAGGCATAGCGGGGAAACAGATACGCAGTATTTT. Translated: CAIRHSGETDTQYF.

The rearrangement joins TRBV7-9 to TRBJ1-2; 10 nucleotides match TRBD1. Germline V CDR1 and CDR2: SEHNR, FQNEAQ (reference sequence). With 5 bases clipped from V and 2 bases from J, the junction kept 5 bases outside the gene matches. This CDR3 is 15 amino acids long. CDR3 nucleotide sequence: TGTGCCAGCAGCCCCCGGGGACAGGGGAACTATGGCTACACCTTC. Its protein is CASSPRGQGNYGYTF. The full variable domain, in which reference TRBV7-9 and TRBJ1-2 provide the parts outside the CDR3, is DTGVSQNPRHKITKRGQNVTFRCDPISEHNRLYWYRQTLGQGPEFLTYFQNEAQLEKSRLLSDRFSAERPKGSFSTLEIQRTEQGDSAMYLCASSPRGQGNYGYTFGSGTRLTVV.

V is TRBV27 and J is TRBJ1-1, with a possible D match to TRBD1 (5 bases). The germline CDR1 and CDR2 sequences are MNHEY and SMNVEV (reference sequence). V gave up 4 bases and J gave up 0 bases, with 12 bases separating them. The CDR3 has 15 residues. CDR3 DNA sequence: TGTGCCAGCAGTTCCCCCGGGGCAGTGAACACTGAAGCTTTCTTT. Residues: CASSSPGAVNTEAFF.

The rearrangement joins TRBV2 to TRBJ1-3, with 9 positions matching TRBD1. The CDR3 is 16 residues long. From germline, CDR1 is SNHLY and CDR2 FYNNEI. V dropped 6 bases and J dropped 2; count of bases not matched to a gene: 8. The CDR3 sequence: CASSGLRTGAGNTIYF. The DNA of the CDR3 is TGTGCCAGCAGCGGCCTTCGGACAGGGGCTGGAAACACCATATATTTT.

The chain has TRBV5-1 and TRBJ2-6; TRBD1 matches at 11 bases. Losses at the gene ends were 4 bases for V and 0 bases for J; bases not matched to a gene: 12. CDR1 and CDR2 from the germline V gene are SGHRS and YFSETQ. The CDR3 spans 20 residues. CDR3 sequence reads: CASSMGPGQGAHSGANVLTF. The DNA of the CDR3 is TGCGCCAGCAGCATGGGACCCGGACAGGGGGCCCACTCTGGGGCCAACGTCCTGACTTTC.

This chain joins TRBV11-1 and TRBJ1-3; tentatively, D is TRBD1 (5 bases). The germline V gene encodes CDR1 SGHAT and CDR2 FQDESV (reference sequence). There are 13 residues in the CDR3. V lost 5 bases and J 4 bases, leaving 9 bases between the germline ends. The CDR3 protein is CASSAGQGNTIYF. The CDR3 bases are TGTGCCAGCAGCGCCGGACAAGGAAACACCATATATTTT.